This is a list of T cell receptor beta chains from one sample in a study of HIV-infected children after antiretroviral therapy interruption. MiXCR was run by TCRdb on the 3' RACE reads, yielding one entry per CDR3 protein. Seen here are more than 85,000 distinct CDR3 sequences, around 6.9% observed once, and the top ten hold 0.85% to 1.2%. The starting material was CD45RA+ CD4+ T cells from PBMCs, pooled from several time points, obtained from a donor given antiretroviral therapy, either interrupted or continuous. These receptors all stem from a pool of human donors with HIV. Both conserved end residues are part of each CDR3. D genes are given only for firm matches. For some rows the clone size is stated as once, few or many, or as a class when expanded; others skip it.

CASSYDWSSYEQYF TGTGCCAGCAGTTACGACTGGAGCTCCTACGAGCAGTACTTC 14 many TRBJ2-7 - TRBV6-5
CAWSGSTGRSTDTQYF TGTGCCTGGAGTGGCTCAACAGGGAGGAGCACAGATACGCAGTATTTT 16 - TRBJ2-3 - TRBV30
CASVTAFYQPQHF TGTGCCAGCGTCACAGCCTTCTATCAGCCCCAGCATTTT 13 many TRBJ1-5 - TRBV6-1
CASSLMPGGGVNEQFF TGTGCCAGCAGCTTAATGCCGGGCGGGGGGGTAAATGAGCAGTTCTTC 16 many TRBJ2-1 TRBD2 TRBV7-3
CASSAIAGVTGELFF TGTGCCAGCAGTGCGATAGCGGGAGTGACCGGGGAGCTGTTTTTT 15 few TRBJ2-2 TRBD2 TRBV6-1
CASSPTGQGNTEAFF TGTGCCAGCTCACCGACGGGACAGGGGAACACTGAAGCTTTCTTT 15 many TRBJ1-1 TRBD1 TRBV18
CASSLSPGPYEQYF TGTGCCAGCAGCTTATCCCCGGGCCCCTACGAGCAGTACTTC 14 many TRBJ2-7 - TRBV11-2
CASSKDRVSTEAFF TGTGCCAGCAGCAAGGACAGGGTTTCGACTGAAGCTTTCTTT 14 - TRBJ1-1 TRBD1 TRBV2
CASSSSPWSQGDTGELFF TGTGCCAGCAGCTCCTCCCCGTGGAGCCAGGGGGACACCGGGGAGCTGTTTTTT 18 many TRBJ2-2 TRBD1 TRBV11-3
CASSLDRGNYGYTF TGCGCCAGCAGCTTGGACAGGGGAAACTATGGCTACACCTTC 14 - TRBJ1-2 TRBD1 TRBV5-1
CSASLAGVRDTQYF TGCAGTGCTTCACTAGCGGGAGTAAGAGATACGCAGTATTTT 14 many TRBJ2-3 TRBD2 TRBV20-1
CASSARDLLHF TGTGCCAGCAGCGCCCGGGACCTACTCCACTTT 11 many TRBJ1-6 - TRBV7-2